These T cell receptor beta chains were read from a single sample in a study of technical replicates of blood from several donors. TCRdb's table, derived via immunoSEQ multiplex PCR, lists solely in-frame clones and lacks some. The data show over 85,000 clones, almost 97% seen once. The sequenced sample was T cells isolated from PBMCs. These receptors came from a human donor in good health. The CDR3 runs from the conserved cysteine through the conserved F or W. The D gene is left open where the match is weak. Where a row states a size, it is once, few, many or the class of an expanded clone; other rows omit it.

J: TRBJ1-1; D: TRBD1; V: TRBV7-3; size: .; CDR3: CASSLTRQGFTEAFF; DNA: TGTGCCAGCAGCTTAACGCGACAGGGCTTCACTGAAGCTTTCTTT
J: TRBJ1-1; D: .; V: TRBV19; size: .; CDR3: CASSIYQGFPEAFF; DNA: TGTGCCAGTAGTATTTACCAGGGGTTCCCTGAAGCTTTCTTT
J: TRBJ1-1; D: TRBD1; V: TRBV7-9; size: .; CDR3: CASSVAQGEVAFF; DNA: TGTGCCAGCAGCGTCGCACAGGGGGAGGTAGCTTTCTTT
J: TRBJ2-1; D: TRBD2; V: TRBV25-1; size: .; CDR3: CATHLAGDLEQFF; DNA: TGTGCCACTCACCTAGCGGGAGACCTTGAGCAGTTCTTC
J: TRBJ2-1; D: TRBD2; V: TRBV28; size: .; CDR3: CASSFGSGRYTYNEQFF; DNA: TGTGCCAGCAGTTTCGGTAGCGGGAGATACACCTACAATGAGCAGTTCTTC
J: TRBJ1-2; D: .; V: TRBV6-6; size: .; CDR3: CASSYSPRVGGYTF; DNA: TGTGCCAGCAGTTACTCCCCCAGGGTGGGGGGCTACACCTTC
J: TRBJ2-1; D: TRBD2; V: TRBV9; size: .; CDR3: CASSPYGAASGYNEQFF; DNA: TGTGCCAGCAGTCCATATGGGGCGGCTAGCGGATACAATGAGCAGTTCTTC
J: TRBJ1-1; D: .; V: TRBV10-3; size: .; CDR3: CATLSSGQVNTEAFF; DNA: TGTGCCACCCTTAGTTCGGGACAAGTGAACACTGAAGCTTTCTTT
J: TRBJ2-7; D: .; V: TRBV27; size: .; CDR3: CASSYGAGKEQYF; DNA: TGTGCCAGCAGTTATGGTGCCGGGAAGGAGCAGTACTTC
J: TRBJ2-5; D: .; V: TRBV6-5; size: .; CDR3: CASTKLAPQETQYF; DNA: TGTGCCAGCACCAAACTAGCTCCCCAAGAGACCCAGTACTTC
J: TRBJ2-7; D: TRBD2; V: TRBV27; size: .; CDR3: CASQGASGAYEQYF; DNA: TGTGCCAGCCAAGGGGCTAGCGGTGCCTACGAGCAGTACTTC
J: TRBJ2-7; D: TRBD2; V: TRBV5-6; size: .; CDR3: CASSLFEGGSSYEQYF; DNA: TGTGCCAGCAGCTTGTTTGAGGGAGGGAGCTCCTACGAGCAGTACTTC
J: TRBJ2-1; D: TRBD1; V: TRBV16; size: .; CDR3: CASSHQGQGHEQFF; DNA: TGTGCCAGCAGCCACCAAGGACAGGGCCATGAGCAGTTCTTC
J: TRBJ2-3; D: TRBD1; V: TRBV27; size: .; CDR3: CASSRQGRDTQYF; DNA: TGTGCCAGCAGTCGACAGGGCCGGGATACGCAGTATTTT
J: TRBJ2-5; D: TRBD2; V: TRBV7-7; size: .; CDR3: CASSLTPSGRVGETQYF; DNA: TGTGCTAGCAGCCTAACCCCCAGCGGGAGGGTTGGGGAGACCCAGTACTTC
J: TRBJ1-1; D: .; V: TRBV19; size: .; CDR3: CASSERGFTEAFF; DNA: TGTGCCAGTTCCGAAAGAGGTTTCACTGAAGCTTTCTTT
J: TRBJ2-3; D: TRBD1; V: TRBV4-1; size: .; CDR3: CASSQARQGTISTDTQYF; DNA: TGCGCCAGCAGCCAAGCTCGACAGGGGACCATAAGCACAGATACGCAGTATTTT
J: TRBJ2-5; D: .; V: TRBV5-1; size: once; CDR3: CASSLDARAGETQYF; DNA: TGCGCCAGCAGCTTGGATGCCAGGGCGGGGGAGACCCAGTACTTC
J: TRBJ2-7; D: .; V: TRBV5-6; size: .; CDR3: CASSLALIYYEQYF; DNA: TGTGCCAGCAGCTTGGCTCTTATTTACTACGAGCAGTACTTC
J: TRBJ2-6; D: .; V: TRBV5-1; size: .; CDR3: CASSSGSSGANVLTF; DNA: TGCGCCAGCAGCAGCGGAAGCTCTGGGGCCAACGTCCTGACTTTC
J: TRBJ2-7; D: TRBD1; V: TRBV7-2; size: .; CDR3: CASSLPRTTGGVYEQYF; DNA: TGTGCCAGCAGCTTACCCCGAACGACAGGGGGAGTGTACGAGCAGTACTTC
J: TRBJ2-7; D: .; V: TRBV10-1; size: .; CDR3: CASSEASYTEQYF; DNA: TGCGCCAGCAGTGAGGCGAGCTATACTGAGCAGTACTTC
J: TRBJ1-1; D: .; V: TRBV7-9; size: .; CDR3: CASSLLYAFF; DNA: TGTGCCAGCAGCTTATTATATGCTTTCTTT